This T cell receptor beta chain comes out of a study of blood T cell repertoires in COVID-19. The wider study: Some COVID-19 samples were acute and others convalescent; all came from the United States, Italy and Spain. From T cells, B-cell-depleted T cells, or PBMCs came the material, which was cDNA or gDNA.

Participant age was roughly 18 to 90 years, and participants resided in fewer than 30 US areas. Data came from immunoSEQ multiplex PCR; TCRdb stores just in-frame clones and leaves some out. Here the sample spans about 140,000 clones, approximately 79% being singletons. Source material: PBMCs or T cells enriched from blood (not recorded which). This TCR came from a woman in her 50s who had recovered from COVID-19.

The CDR3 DNA reads TGTGCCAGCGGGTTGGGAAGCGGGGGACACACAGATACGCAGTATTTT. Its protein is CASGLGSGGHTDTQYF. The rearrangement uses TRBV9 and TRBJ2-3, with 8 bases identical to TRBD2. The ends lost 7 bases at V and 2 bases at J; junction bases unmatched: 12. The CDR3 covers 16 residues. Germline values: CDR1 SGDLS, CDR2 YYNGEE.